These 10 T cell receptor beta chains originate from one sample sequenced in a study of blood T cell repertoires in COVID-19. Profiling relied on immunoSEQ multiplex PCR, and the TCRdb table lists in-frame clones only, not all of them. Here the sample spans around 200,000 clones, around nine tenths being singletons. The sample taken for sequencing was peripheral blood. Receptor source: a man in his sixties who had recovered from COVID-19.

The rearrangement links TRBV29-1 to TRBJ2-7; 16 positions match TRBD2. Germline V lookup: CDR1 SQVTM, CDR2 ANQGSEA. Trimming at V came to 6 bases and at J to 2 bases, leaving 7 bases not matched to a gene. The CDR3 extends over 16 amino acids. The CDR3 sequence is CSVSGTSGRAPYEQYF. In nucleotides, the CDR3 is TGCAGCGTCTCCGGGACTAGCGGGAGGGCCCCCTACGAGCAGTACTTC.

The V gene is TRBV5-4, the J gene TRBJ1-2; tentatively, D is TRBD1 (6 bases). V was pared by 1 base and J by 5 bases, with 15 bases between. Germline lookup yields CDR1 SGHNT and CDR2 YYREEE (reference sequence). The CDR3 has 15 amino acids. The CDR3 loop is CASSLNRQDGYGYTF. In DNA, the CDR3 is TGTGCCAGCAGCTTGAACCGACAGGACGGGTATGGCTACACCTTC. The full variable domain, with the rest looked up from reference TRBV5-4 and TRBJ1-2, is ETGVTQSPTHLIKTRGQQVTLRCSSQSGHNTVSWYQQALGQGPQFIFQYYREEENGRGNFPPRFSGLQFPNYSSELNVNALELDDSALYLCASSLNRQDGYGYTFGSGTRLTVV.

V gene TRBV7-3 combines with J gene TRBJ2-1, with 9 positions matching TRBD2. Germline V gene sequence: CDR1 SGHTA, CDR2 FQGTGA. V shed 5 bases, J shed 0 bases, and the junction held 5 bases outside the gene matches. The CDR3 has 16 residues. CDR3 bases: TGTGCCAGCAGCCCTGCGGGGGGGCCCTCCTACAATGAGCAGTTCTTC. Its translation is CASSPAGGPSYNEQFF.

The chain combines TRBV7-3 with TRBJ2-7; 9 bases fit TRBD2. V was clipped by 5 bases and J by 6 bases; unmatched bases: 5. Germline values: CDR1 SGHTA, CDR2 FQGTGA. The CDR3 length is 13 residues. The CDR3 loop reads CASSTGLAGEQYF. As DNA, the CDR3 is TGTGCCAGCAGCACGGGACTAGCAGGCGAGCAGTACTTC.

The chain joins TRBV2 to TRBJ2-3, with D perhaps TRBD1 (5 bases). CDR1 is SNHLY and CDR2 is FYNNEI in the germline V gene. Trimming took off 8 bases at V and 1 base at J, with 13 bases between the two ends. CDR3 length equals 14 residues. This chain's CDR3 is CASRGGAGTDTQYF. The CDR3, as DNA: TGTGCCAGCCGCGGTGGGGCGGGCACAGATACGCAGTATTTT.

CDR3 loop: CASSVSGRATDTQYF. The CDR3 DNA reads as TGTGCCAGCAGCGTTAGCGGGAGGGCCACAGATACGCAGTATTTT. The rearrangement uses TRBV9 and TRBJ2-3; TRBD2 matches at 11 bases. V lost 2 bases to trimming and J lost 2 bases; unmatched junction nucleotides: 1. CDR1 and CDR2 (germline): SGDLS, YYNGEE. The CDR3 has 15 amino acids.

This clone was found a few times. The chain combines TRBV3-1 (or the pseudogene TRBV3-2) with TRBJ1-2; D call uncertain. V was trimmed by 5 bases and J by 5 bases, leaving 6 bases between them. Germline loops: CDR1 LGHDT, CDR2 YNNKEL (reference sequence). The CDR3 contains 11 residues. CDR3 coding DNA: TGTGCCAGCAGCAAACAGTATGGCTACACCTTC. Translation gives CASSKQYGYTF.

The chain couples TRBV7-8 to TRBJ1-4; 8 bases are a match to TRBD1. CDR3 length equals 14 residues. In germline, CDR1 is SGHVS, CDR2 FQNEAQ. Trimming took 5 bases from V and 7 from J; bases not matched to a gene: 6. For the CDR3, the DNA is TGTGCCAGCAGCCCCACAGGGGGAAGTGAAAAACTGTTTTTT. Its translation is CASSPTGGSEKLFF.

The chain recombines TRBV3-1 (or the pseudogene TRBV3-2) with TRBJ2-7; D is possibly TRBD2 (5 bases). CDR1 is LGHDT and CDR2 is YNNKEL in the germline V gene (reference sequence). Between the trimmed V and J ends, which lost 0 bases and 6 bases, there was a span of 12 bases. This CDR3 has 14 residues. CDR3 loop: CASSQDLGATEQYF. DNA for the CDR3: TGTGCCAGCAGCCAAGATTTGGGAGCTACCGAGCAGTACTTC.

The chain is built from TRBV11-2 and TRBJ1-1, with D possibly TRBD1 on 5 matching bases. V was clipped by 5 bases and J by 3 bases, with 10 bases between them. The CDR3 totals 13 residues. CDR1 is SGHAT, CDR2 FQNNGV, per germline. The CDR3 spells CASSLQGYTEAFF. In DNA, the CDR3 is TGTGCCAGCAGCCTTCAGGGCTACACTGAAGCTTTCTTT.